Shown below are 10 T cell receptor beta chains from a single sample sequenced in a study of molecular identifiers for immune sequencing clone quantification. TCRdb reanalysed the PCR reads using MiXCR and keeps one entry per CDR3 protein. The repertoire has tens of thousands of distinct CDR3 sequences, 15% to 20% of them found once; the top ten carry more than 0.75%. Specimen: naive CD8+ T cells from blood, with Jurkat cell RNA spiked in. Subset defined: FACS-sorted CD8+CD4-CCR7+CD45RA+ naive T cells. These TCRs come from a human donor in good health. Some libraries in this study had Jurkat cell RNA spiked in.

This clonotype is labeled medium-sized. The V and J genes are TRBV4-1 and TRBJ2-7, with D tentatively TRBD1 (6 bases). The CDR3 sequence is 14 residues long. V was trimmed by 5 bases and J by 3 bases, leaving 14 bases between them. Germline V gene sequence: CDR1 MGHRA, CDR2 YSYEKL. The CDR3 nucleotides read TGCGCCAGCAGCTATCAAACAGGGTTCTACGAGCAGTACTTC. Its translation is CASSYQTGFYEQYF.

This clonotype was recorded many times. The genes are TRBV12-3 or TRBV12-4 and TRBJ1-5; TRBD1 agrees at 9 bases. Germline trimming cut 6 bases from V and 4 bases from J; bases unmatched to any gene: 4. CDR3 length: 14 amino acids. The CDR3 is CASSPGTGNQPQHF. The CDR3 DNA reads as TGTGCCAGCAGCCCCGGGACAGGGAATCAGCCCCAGCATTTT.

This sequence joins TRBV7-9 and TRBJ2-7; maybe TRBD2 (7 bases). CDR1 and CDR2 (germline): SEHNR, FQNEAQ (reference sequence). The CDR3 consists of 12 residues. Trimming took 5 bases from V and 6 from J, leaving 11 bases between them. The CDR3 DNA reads TGTGCCAGCAGCCCCGGGGGGCGCGAGCAGTACTTC. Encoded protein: CASSPGGREQYF.

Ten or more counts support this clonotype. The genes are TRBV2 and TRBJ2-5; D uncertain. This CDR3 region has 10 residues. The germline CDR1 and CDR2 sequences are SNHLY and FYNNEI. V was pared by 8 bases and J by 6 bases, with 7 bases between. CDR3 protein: CASYSKTQYF. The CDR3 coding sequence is TGTGCCAGCTATAGTAAGACCCAGTACTTC.

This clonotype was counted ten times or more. DNA for the CDR3: TGCGCCAGCAGCTTGGATAATCCGTCCTACGAGCAGTACTTC. Translation: CASSLDNPSYEQYF. The chain uses TRBV5-1 and TRBJ2-7; no definite D call. V was shortened by 0 bases and J by 1 base, with 8 bases between the two germline ends. The CDR3 extends over 14 amino acids. Germline V gene sequence: CDR1 SGHRS, CDR2 YFSETQ.

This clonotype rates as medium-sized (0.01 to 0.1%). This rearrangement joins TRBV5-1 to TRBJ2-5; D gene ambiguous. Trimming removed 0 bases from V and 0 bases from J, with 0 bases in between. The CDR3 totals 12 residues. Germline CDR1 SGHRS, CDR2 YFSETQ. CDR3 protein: CASSLDQETQYF. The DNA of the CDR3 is TGCGCCAGCAGCTTGGACCAAGAGACCCAGTACTTC.

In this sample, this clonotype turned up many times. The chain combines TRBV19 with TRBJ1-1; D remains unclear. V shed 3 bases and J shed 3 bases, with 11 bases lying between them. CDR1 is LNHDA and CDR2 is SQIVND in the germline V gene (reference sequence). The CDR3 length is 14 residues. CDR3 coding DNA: TGTGCCAGTAGTATCCAGGAGGTGGACACTGAAGCTTTCTTT. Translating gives CASSIQEVDTEAFF.

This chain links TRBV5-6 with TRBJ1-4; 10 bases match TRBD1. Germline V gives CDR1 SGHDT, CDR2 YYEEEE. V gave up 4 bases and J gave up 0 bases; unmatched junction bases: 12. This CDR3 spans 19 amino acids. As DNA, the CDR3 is TGTGCCAGCAGCCTAGCCGGGACAGGGGCATATGCAACTAATGAAAAACTGTTTTTT. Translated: CASSLAGTGAYATNEKLFF.

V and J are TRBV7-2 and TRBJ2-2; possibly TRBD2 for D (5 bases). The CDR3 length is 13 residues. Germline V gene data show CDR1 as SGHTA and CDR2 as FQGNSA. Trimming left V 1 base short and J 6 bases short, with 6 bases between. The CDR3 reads CASSLVAPGELFF. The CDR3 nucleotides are TGTGCCAGCAGCTTAGTAGCGCCCGGGGAGCTGTTTTTT.

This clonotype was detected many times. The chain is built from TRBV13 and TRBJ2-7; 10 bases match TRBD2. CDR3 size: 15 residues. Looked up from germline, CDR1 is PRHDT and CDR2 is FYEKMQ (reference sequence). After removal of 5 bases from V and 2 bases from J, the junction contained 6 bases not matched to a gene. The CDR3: CASSPGTSATYEQYF. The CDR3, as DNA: TGTGCCAGCAGCCCGGGGACTAGCGCAACCTACGAGCAGTACTTC.